This T cell receptor beta chain was recorded in a study of T cell changes during pregnancy in multiple sclerosis. CDR3 size: 14 residues. V lost 4 bases and J lost 1, with 7 bases in between. Germline CDR1 SGHTA, CDR2 FQGNSA. Clones were sequenced by immunoSEQ multiplex PCR, and TCRdb holds only the in-frame ones, with some missing. The sample holds 41,000 or so clones, 89% seen once. This TCR was sampled from a female donor with multiple sclerosis, enrolled in a pregnancy study. Material: CD4+ T cells from peripheral blood mononuclear cells, obtained in the first trimester of pregnancy. The chain joins TRBV7-2 to TRBJ2-2; TRBD1 might be the D (6 bases). The CDR3 protein is CASSSGQNTGELFF. CDR3 bases: TGTGCCAGCAGCTCGGGACAGAACACCGGGGAGCTGTTTTTT. The full variable domain, in which reference TRBV7-2 and TRBJ2-2 provide the parts outside the CDR3, is GAGVSQSPSNKVTEKGKDVELRCDPISGHTALYWYRQSLGQGLEFLIYFQGNSAPDKSGLPSDRFSAERTGGSVSTLTIQRTQQEDSAVYLCASSSGQNTGELFFGEGSRLTVL.